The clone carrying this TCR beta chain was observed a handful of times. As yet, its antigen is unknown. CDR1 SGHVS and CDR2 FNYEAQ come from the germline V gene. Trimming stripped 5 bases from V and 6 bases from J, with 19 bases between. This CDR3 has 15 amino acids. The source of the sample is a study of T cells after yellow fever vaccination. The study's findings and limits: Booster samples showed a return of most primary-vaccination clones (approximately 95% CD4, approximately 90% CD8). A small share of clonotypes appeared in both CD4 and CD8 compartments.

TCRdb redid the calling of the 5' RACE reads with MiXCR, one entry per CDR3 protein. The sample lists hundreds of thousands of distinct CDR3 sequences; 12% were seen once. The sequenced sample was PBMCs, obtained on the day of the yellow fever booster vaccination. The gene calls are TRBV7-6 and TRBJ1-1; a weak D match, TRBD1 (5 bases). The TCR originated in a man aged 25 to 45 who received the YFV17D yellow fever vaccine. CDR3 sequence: CASSPPEGNVAEAFF. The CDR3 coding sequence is TGTGCCAGCAGCCCGCCGGAGGGGAACGTCGCTGAAGCTTTCTTT.